Described below is a single TCR beta chain sequence and its context. Original processing methods: The assay estimated nucleated cells by amplifying reference gene primers. Using immunoSEQ multiplex PCR, the repertoire was profiled, and TCRdb retains in-frame clones only, with some absent. D and trimming were read from the DNA, whereas the V and J calls and clone size are those reported in that table. This table holds about 130,000 clones, approximately 80% found once. CDR3 length: 14 residues. The V gene lost 0 bases and the J gene lost 8 bases, with 12 bases spanning the gap. Germline loops: CDR1 LGHDT, CDR2 YNNKEL (reference sequence). The source of the sample is a study of blood T cell repertoires in COVID-19. Study context: Acute and convalescent COVID-19 specimens originated in the United States, Italy and Spain.

What was sequenced was peripheral blood. The chain couples TRBV3-1 (or the pseudogene TRBV3-2) to TRBJ2-3; D gene uncertain. This sequence originates from a man in his 70s with acute or convalescent COVID-19. In nucleotides, the CDR3 is TGTGCCAGCAGCCAAGACGTTGCCTCGGGTACGCAGTATTTT. Amino acids: CASSQDVASGTQYF.